This entry describes one TCR beta chain. The CDR3 is made up of 14 amino acids. Trimming took 2 bases from V and 4 from J; bases not matched to a gene: 4. Germline loops: CDR1 SGHAT, CDR2 FQNNGV. The data were obtained in a study of T cell responses to AZD1222 COVID-19 vaccine. Sequencing used immunoSEQ multiplex PCR; TCRdb keeps in-frame clones, though not all of them. The table has about 94,000 clones, roughly 88% seen once. The V and J genes are TRBV11-2 and TRBJ1-2, with TRBD1 matching 7 bases. Specimen: peripheral blood, collected on day 0 of AZD1222 vaccination. This clonotype was sampled from an adult in good health. In DNA, the CDR3 is TGTGCCAGCAGCTTACAGGGGGTCGTCTATGGCTACACCTTC. Its translation: CASSLQGVVYGYTF. The whole variable domain, remainder taken from reference TRBV11-2 and TRBJ1-2, is EAGVAQSPRYKIIEKRQSVAFWCNPISGHATLYWYQQILGQGPKLLIQFQNNGVVDDSQLPKDRFSAERLKGVDSTLKIQPAKLEDSAVYLCASSLQGVVYGYTFGSGTRLTVV.